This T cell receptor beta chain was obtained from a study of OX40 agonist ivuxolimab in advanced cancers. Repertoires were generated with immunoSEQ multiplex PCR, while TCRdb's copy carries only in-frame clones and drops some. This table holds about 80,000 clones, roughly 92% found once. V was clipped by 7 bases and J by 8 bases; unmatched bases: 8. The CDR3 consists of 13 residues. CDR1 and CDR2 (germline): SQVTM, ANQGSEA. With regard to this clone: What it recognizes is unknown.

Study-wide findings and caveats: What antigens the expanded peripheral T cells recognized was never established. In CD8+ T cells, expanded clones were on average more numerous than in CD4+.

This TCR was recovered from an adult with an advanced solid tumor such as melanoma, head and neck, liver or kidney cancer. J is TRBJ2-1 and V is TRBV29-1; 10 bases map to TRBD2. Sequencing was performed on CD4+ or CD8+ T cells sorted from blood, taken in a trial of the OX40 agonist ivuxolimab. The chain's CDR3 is CSARTSGSHEQFF. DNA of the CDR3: TGCAGCGCTAGGACTAGCGGAAGCCATGAGCAGTTCTTC.